This is a list of T cell receptor beta chains from one sample in a study of blood T cell repertoires in COVID-19. The method was immunoSEQ multiplex PCR; TCRdb's version includes in-frame clones alone and lacks a portion of them. The sample contains a few hundred thousand clones, roughly 88% of which appear only once. The source material was peripheral blood. Receptors were obtained from a woman between 70 and 85 years old with COVID-19, enrolled during active disease. CDR3s include the opening cysteine and the closing phenylalanine or tryptophan. A D gene is named only where the DNA matches it firmly. A row's size may be missing; if present it is once, few, many or a size class.

TRBD2 TRBJ2-1 few TRBV7-9 TGTGCCAGCAGCGTTAGCGGGAACTACAATGAGCAGTTCTTC CASSVSGNYNEQFF
TRBD2 TRBJ2-2 - TRBV5-1 TGCGCCAGCAGCCAGGATCCCTCTAGCGGAGGGAACACCGGGGAGCTGTTTTTT CASSQDPSSGGNTGELFF
- TRBJ2-4 - TRBV4-3 TGCGCCAGCAGCCATGGGTATAGGGGCGAGAGGTCACTAGCCAAAAACATTCAGTACTTC CASSHGYRGERSLAKNIQYF
TRBD1 TRBJ1-2 - TRBV9 TGTGCCAGCAGCACCCGACAGGGGGCATATGGCTACACCTTC CASSTRQGAYGYTF
- TRBJ1-5 - TRBV15 TGTGCCACCAGCAGCGGACAGTCCAATCAGCCCCAGCATTTT CATSSGQSNQPQHF
TRBD1 TRBJ1-5 - TRBV5-1 TGCGCCAGCAGCTGGGATACAGGGGGAGCTCAGCCCCAGCATTTT CASSWDTGGAQPQHF
TRBD1 TRBJ1-2 - TRBV27 TGTGCCAGCACCCGGACAGGGGGTAACTATGGCTACACCTTC CASTRTGGNYGYTF
TRBD2 TRBJ2-7 - TRBV2 TGTGCCAGCAGTCCCCCGGGACTAGCGGGAACGGCCGAGCAGTACTTC CASSPPGLAGTAEQYF
- TRBJ1-5 - TRBV28 TGTGCCAGCAGTTTATTTCAGAGGGTCCACAATCAGCCCCAGCATTTT CASSLFQRVHNQPQHF
- TRBJ1-4 - TRBV5-1 TGCGCCAGCAGCTTGGGCAGGGTTGCTAATGAAAAACTGTTTTTT CASSLGRVANEKLFF
- TRBJ1-5 few TRBV28 TGTGCCAGCAGCTCGAATCTGCGGAGATATCAGCCCCAGCATTTT CASSSNLRRYQPQHF
- TRBJ2-1 - TRBV7-2 TGTGCCAGCAGCTTAGCAATCGGGATATTGGACAATGAGCAGTTCTTC CASSLAIGILDNEQFF
- TRBJ1-3 - TRBV9 TGTGCCAGCAGCCGAGAGTTGGCAGGTACCAGAGCTTCTGGAAACACCATATATTTT CASSRELAGTRASGNTIYF
TRBD1 TRBJ1-2 - TRBV14 TGTGCCAGCAGCCAAACTTGGACAGGGGGCTATGGCTACACCTTC CASSQTWTGGYGYTF
- TRBJ2-7 - TRBV28 TGTGCCAGCAGTTTTCTTAGCTCCTACGAGCAGTACTTC CASSFLSSYEQYF
- TRBJ2-7 - TRBV28 TGTGCCAGCACCCTCGCGTCTACCTACGAGCAGTACTTC CASTLASTYEQYF
- TRBJ1-5 - TRBV19 TGTGCCAGTAGTATCTCTCAGAATCAGCCCCAGCATTTT CASSISQNQPQHF
TRBD2 TRBJ2-4 once TRBV7-2 TGTGCCAGCAGCTTAGTTGGGGGAGGGAACGTAAGGGCCAAAAACATTCAGTACTTC CASSLVGGGNVRAKNIQYF
- TRBJ2-3 - TRBV27 TGTGCCAGCAATTCCAGGGTCCATTTCCCAGATACGCAGTATTTT CASNSRVHFPDTQYF
- TRBJ1-1 - TRBV23-1 TGCGCCAGCAGTCGAGACAGTTCCATGAACACTGAAGCTTTCTTT CASSRDSSMNTEAFF
- TRBJ1-2 once TRBV30 TGTGCCTGGTACAGGGTTCTCACGAACTATGGCTACACCTTC CAWYRVLTNYGYTF
- TRBJ2-5 - TRBV18 TGTGCCAGCTCACCTCAACGTCAGTCACAAGAGACCCAGTACTTC CASSPQRQSQETQYF
TRBD1 TRBJ1-5 - TRBV27 TGTGCCAGCAGTCCACGGACAGGTTTTAGCAATCAGCCCCAGCATTTT CASSPRTGFSNQPQHF
- TRBJ1-2 - TRBV6-5 TGTGCCAGCAGCCCCGGGGGTTTGGATGGCTACACCTTC CASSPGGLDGYTF
TRBD1 TRBJ1-5 - TRBV2 TGTGCCAGCAGCCCGGACAGGATGAGCAATCAGCCCCAGCATTTT CASSPDRMSNQPQHF
TRBD2 TRBJ2-7 - TRBV10-3 TGTGCCATCAGTGATCAGGCGACTAGCGGGGCCTACGAGCAGTACTTC CAISDQATSGAYEQYF
TRBD1 TRBJ2-1 once TRBV28 TGTGCCAGCAGTGTCACCTCAGGGGGCTCCTACAATGAGCAGTTCTTC CASSVTSGGSYNEQFF
TRBD2 TRBJ2-1 - TRBV7-3 TGTGCCAGCAGCCATACCGGGACTAGCGGGAGTACATTCAGGGAGCAGTTCTTC CASSHTGTSGSTFREQFF
TRBD2 TRBJ2-1 - TRBV28 TGTGCCAGCAGCTCCCCCTCTTTTAGCGGGAGTGGCAATGAGCAGTTCTTC CASSSPSFSGSGNEQFF
- TRBJ1-1 - TRBV3-1/TRBV3-2 TGTGCCAGCAGCCAACGCGACAGAGCGACTGAAGCTTTCTTT CASSQRDRATEAFF
- TRBJ1-1 - TRBV6-2/TRBV6-3 TGTGCCAGCAGTTTCAACAGGAACACTGAAGCTTTCTTT CASSFNRNTEAFF
- TRBJ1-1 - TRBV13 TGTGCCAGCAGAAGACTGGGCACTGAAGCTTTCTTT CASRRLGTEAFF
TRBD1 TRBJ1-3 once TRBV5-1 TGCGCCAGCAGCACGACAGGGGGCAAGGGCACCATATATTTT CASSTTGGKGTIYF
- TRBJ2-7 - TRBV7-3 TGTGCCAGCAGCGTACAGGGTAACTCCTACGAGCAGTACTTC CASSVQGNSYEQYF
- TRBJ2-1 - TRBV18 TGTGCCAGCTCAGCAGACTACAATGAGCAGTTCTTC CASSADYNEQFF
TRBD2 TRBJ2-4 once TRBV6-2/TRBV6-3 TGTGCCAGCAGTTACTCGTGGAGCGTAGCGGGAGGGAACATTCAGTACTTC CASSYSWSVAGGNIQYF
- TRBJ1-4 - TRBV5-1 TGCGCCAGCAGCTTGGACAGTCGAAATGAAAAACTGTTTTTT CASSLDSRNEKLFF
- TRBJ2-3 - TRBV11-2 TGTGCCAGCAGCTTAGCTAGCACAGATACGCAGTATTTT CASSLASTDTQYF